A single sample gave rise to the 21 T cell receptor beta chains below, sequenced in a study of cytomegalovirus exposure and HLA in healthy donors. Libraries were prepared by immunoSEQ multiplex PCR; TCRdb keeps only in-frame clonotypes and omits some of them. Among roughly 200,000 clones listed, roughly 81% were seen once. The sequencing input was PBMCs. The receptors originated from a young woman in good health and CMV-seronegative.

The rearrangement links TRBV11-2 to TRBJ2-5, with D perhaps matching TRBD1 (6 bases). This CDR3 has 14 amino acids. The V gene's germline CDR1 is SGHAT and CDR2 FQNNGV. With 3 bases removed from V and 0 bases from J, the gap between germline ends came to 8 bases. DNA for the CDR3: TGTGCCAGCAGCTTCGGACAGTACCAAGAGACCCAGTACTTC. Translating gives CASSFGQYQETQYF.

This clone was observed a single time. This chain uses TRBV28 with TRBJ1-1, with 8 bases lining up with TRBD1. The CDR3 is 13 amino acids. J gave up 6 bases and V 6 bases, and 6 bases lay outside the gene matches. The germline V gene has CDR1 MDHEN and CDR2 SYDVKM. For the CDR3, the DNA is TGTGCCAGCAGGTACGGGACAGGTCCTGAAGCTTTCTTT. It codes for CASRYGTGPEAFF.

V and J are TRBV5-1 and TRBJ2-3, with 7 bases matching TRBD2. V was clipped by 1 base and J by 5 bases; unmatched bases: 13. CDR1 and CDR2 (germline): SGHRS, YFSETQ. The CDR3 extends over 17 amino acids. The CDR3 is CASSLSPGLGIGDTQYF. The DNA for the CDR3 is TGCGCCAGCAGCTTGTCCCCAGGACTAGGAATAGGAGATACGCAGTATTTT.

The V call is TRBV5-1, the J call TRBJ2-2; the match to TRBD1 covers 12 bases. This CDR3 spans 15 amino acids. Germline V gives CDR1 SGHRS, CDR2 YFSETQ. After removal of 7 bases from V and 6 bases from J, the junction contained 7 bases not matched to a gene. Written as DNA, the CDR3 is TGCGCCAGCGCCTATGGGACAGGGGGCTCCGGGGAGCTGTTTTTT. It yields the protein CASAYGTGGSGELFF.

This clone was counted a few times. The CDR3, as DNA: TGTGCCAGCAGAGGACAGGCCTCTGATGGCTACACCTTC. It codes for CASRGQASDGYTF. V and J are TRBV2 and TRBJ1-2, with TRBD1 matching over 7 bases. The V segment lost 6 bases and the J segment 6 bases; nucleotides outside the gene matches: 7. The CDR3 contains 13 residues. The V gene's germline CDR1 is SNHLY and CDR2 FYNNEI.

This chain joins TRBV4-1 and TRBJ1-1; 8 nucleotides line up with TRBD1. J gave up 6 bases and V 4 bases, and 10 bases lay outside the gene matches. This CDR3 is built from 15 residues. Germline lookup yields CDR1 MGHRA and CDR2 YSYEKL. The CDR3 is CASSRIPDRGAEAFF. The DNA of the CDR3 is TGCGCCAGCAGCCGCATACCTGACAGGGGCGCTGAAGCTTTCTTT.

V gene TRBV5-6 combines with J gene TRBJ1-1, with TRBD1 as a possible D gene (6 bases). From germline, CDR1 is SGHDT and CDR2 YYEEEE. CDR3 length: 13 amino acids. V lost 4 bases to trimming and J lost 7 bases, with 14 bases between them. The CDR3 is CASSPGQHYEAFF. The CDR3 DNA reads TGTGCCAGCAGCCCAGGACAGCATTATGAAGCTTTCTTT.

The V gene is TRBV4-1, the J gene TRBJ2-2; 7 bases are a match to TRBD1. Looked up from germline, CDR1 is MGHRA and CDR2 is YSYEKL. V gave up 3 bases and J gave up 0 bases; unmatched junction bases: 1. The CDR3 has 15 amino acids. The CDR3 region has the DNA TGCGCCAGCAGCCACCAGGGGGCGAACACCGGGGAGCTGTTTTTT. Translation: CASSHQGANTGELFF.

The chain is built from TRBV30 and TRBJ2-3; D possibly corresponds to TRBD2 (5 bases). The germline gives CDR1 GTSNPN, CDR2 SVGIG (reference sequence). The germline V and J ends were trimmed by 4 bases and 0 bases, with 14 bases remaining between them. The CDR3 runs to 15 residues. Written as DNA, the CDR3 is TGTGCCTGGACGTCTGCGGGTTTGAGCACAGATACGCAGTATTTT. This codes for CAWTSAGLSTDTQYF. The whole variable domain, filled in from reference TRBV30 and TRBJ2-3, reads SQTIHQWPATLVQPVGSPLSLECTVEGTSNPNLYWYRQAAGRGLQLLFYSVGIGQISSEVPQNLSASRPQDRQFILSSKKLLLSDSGFYLCAWTSAGLSTDTQYFGPGTRLTVL.

V is TRBV30 and J is TRBJ2-6, with a weak D call TRBD1 (6 bases). V lost 2 bases to trimming and J lost 2 bases, with 10 bases between them. The CDR3 extends over 15 amino acids. The V gene's germline CDR1 is GTSNPN and CDR2 SVGIG (reference sequence). In DNA, the CDR3 is TGTGCCTGGAGTAGGGGGAATACTGGGGCCAACGTCCTGACTTTC. It is translated as CAWSRGNTGANVLTF.

The chain couples TRBV25-1 to TRBJ2-5, with D possibly matching TRBD2 (5 bases). In germline, CDR1 is MGHDK, CDR2 SYGVNS. The CDR3 extends over 13 amino acids. Trimming left V 11 bases short and J 3 bases short, with 16 bases between. The CDR3 loop is CASTRTGKETQYF. CDR3 sequence (DNA): TGTGCCTCCACCAGGACTGGCAAAGAGACCCAGTACTTC.

V gene TRBV14 combines with J gene TRBJ2-1; 13 bases align to TRBD2. With V trimmed by 1 base and J by 5 bases, 5 bases remained unmatched. Germline V gene sequence: CDR1 SGHDN, CDR2 FVKESK. This CDR3 is 17 amino acids long. CDR3 loop: CASSQGLGLAGDNEQFF. For the CDR3, the DNA is TGTGCCAGCAGCCAAGGATTAGGACTAGCGGGAGACAATGAGCAGTTCTTC.

This chain joins TRBV27 and TRBJ1-1; the D gene is possibly TRBD1 (6 bases). The CDR3 is 16 amino acids. CDR1 and CDR2 from the germline V gene are MNHEY and SMNVEV (reference sequence). The germline V and J ends were trimmed by 1 base and 7 bases, with 19 bases remaining between them. The CDR3 spells CASSLFGGGQGSEAFF. The CDR3 coding sequence is TGTGCCAGCAGTTTATTTGGCGGCGGGCAGGGGAGTGAAGCTTTCTTT.

The chain employs TRBV5-1 and TRBJ2-1, with a weak D call TRBD2 (6 bases). Trimming took 1 base from V and 7 from J, leaving 15 bases between them. The CDR3 covers 15 residues. Germline V gene data show CDR1 as SGHRS and CDR2 as YFSETQ. CDR3 loop: CASSLYGPEGNEQFF. The CDR3, as DNA: TGCGCCAGCAGCTTGTACGGGCCGGAGGGGAATGAGCAGTTCTTC.

The chain carries TRBV7-8 and TRBJ2-7, with 10 bases matching TRBD1. The CDR3 totals 14 residues. Germline V gene sequence: CDR1 SGHVS, CDR2 FQNEAQ. Germline trimming cut 5 bases from V and 5 bases from J; bases unmatched to any gene: 6. CDR3 DNA sequence: TGTGCCAGCAGCCTCGGACAGGGGGTTCACGAGCAGTACTTC. The encoded protein is CASSLGQGVHEQYF.

This rearrangement joins TRBV6-5 to TRBJ2-7; 15 bases agree with TRBD2. The J segment lost 5 bases and the V segment lost 2 bases, leaving 1 base of the junction unmatched. Germline V gene sequence: CDR1 MNHEY, CDR2 SVGAGI. The CDR3 is 15 amino acids. The CDR3 sequence: CASSYGTSGRNEQYF. The CDR3 DNA is TGTGCCAGCAGTTACGGGACTAGCGGGAGGAACGAGCAGTACTTC.

This clone was seen a handful of times. This chain connects TRBV6-5 to TRBJ1-2, with a possible D match to TRBD1 (5 bases). The germline V and J ends were trimmed by 7 bases and 7 bases, with 13 bases remaining between them. Looked up from germline, CDR1 is MNHEY and CDR2 is SVGAGI. The CDR3 loop spans 12 amino acids. In nucleotides, the CDR3 is TGTGCCAGCACTACACCCCAGGGTGGCTACACCTTC. Amino acids: CASTTPQGGYTF.

This chain connects TRBV5-1 to TRBJ1-6; D perhaps matches TRBD1 (6 bases). V was pared by 0 bases and J by 5 bases, with 9 bases between. The CDR3 runs 15 residues. Germline V gives CDR1 SGHRS, CDR2 YFSETQ. CDR3 in amino acids: CASSLGDIHNSPLHF. CDR3 nucleotide sequence: TGCGCCAGCAGCTTGGGGGACATACATAATTCACCCCTCCACTTT.

The V call is TRBV30, the J call TRBJ2-7; TRBD1 matches at 10 bases. V gave up 3 bases and J gave up 2 bases; unmatched junction bases: 1. The germline V gene encodes CDR1 GTSNPN and CDR2 SVGIG (reference sequence). The CDR3 is 13 amino acids. The CDR3 DNA follows: TGTGCCTGGAGGGGGACAGGGGCCTACGAGCAGTACTTC. Protein: CAWRGTGAYEQYF.

This clone was seen a single time. The V call is TRBV18, the J call TRBJ2-7, with a weak D call TRBD2 (5 bases). Germline V CDR1 and CDR2: KGHSH, LQKENI. The CDR3 contains 13 residues. V lost 0 bases and J 7 bases, leaving 10 bases between the germline ends. The CDR3 spells CASSPPRPGEQYF. The CDR3, as DNA: TGTGCCAGCTCACCACCCCGTCCGGGGGAGCAGTACTTC.

The chain is built from TRBV18 and TRBJ2-7; perhaps TRBD2 as D (7 bases). The length of the CDR3 is 17 residues. V lost 2 bases, J lost 1 base, and 18 bases lay in between. Germline CDR1 KGHSH, CDR2 LQKENI. The CDR3 is CASSPKGNEGGSYEQYF. As DNA, the CDR3 is TGTGCCAGCTCACCAAAGGGGAACGAGGGGGGGTCCTACGAGCAGTACTTC.